This T cell receptor beta chain originates from a study of T cells in Graves' hyperthyroidism and ophthalmopathy. Regarding the study as a whole: Ophthalmopathy was separated from stable hyperthyroidism by a 13 V-J model. Most expanded thyroid clonotypes above 0.001 also appeared in blood.

In regard to this clonotype: Its antigen is not identified.

Calling Graves' hyperthyroidism stable meant ophthalmopathy did not progress within 18 months. Out of 10 ml of fresh peripheral blood came the PBMCs. Trimming shortened V by 1 base and J by 2 bases, and 9 bases separated the two germline ends. Looked up from germline, CDR1 is MGHRA and CDR2 is YSYEKL. The CDR3 length is 16 residues. Amplified TCR beta CDR3 regions came from RNA transcripts. HTBI primers were the set used in a first-round RT-PCR of the TCR CDR3. TCRdb called the multiplex PCR reads again in MiXCR, with one record for every CDR3 protein. The table includes roughly 170,000 distinct CDR3 sequences, about 15% detected once.

V is TRBV4-1 and J is TRBJ2-6; D is possibly TRBD1 or TRBD2 (5 bases each). What was sequenced was blood. The sequence was obtained from a woman aged 50 to 60 with Graves' hyperthyroidism. The CDR3 DNA reads as TGCGCCAGCAGCCAAGGGGGGACCGCTGGGGCCAACGTCCTGACTTTC. Residues: CASSQGGTAGANVLTF.